The source of this T cell receptor beta chain is a study of Ad26.COV2.S vaccination and SARS-CoV-2 variants. The overall study: Dosing was one shot or two shots 56 days apart.

Measured with immunoSEQ multiplex PCR; TCRdb has only the in-frame clones, and not every one. The data hold 300,000 to 350,000 clones, with roughly nine tenths observed a single time. The study, taken as a whole, reports: Recipients of vaccine and of placebo showed similar breadth of their non-spike TCR repertoires. It was vaccine recipients, not placebo recipients, who had the higher spike-specific TCR breadth. The TCR-based breadth and depth measures might underestimate overall T cell responses.

Sample treatment: about 20 received Ad26.COV2.S at low or high dose, single or two shots; several received placebo; per-sample allocation not given. Repertoires come from day 63 after the first vaccine or placebo injection. A few counts support this clone. Its specificity is unknown. Germline V gives CDR1 SEHNR, CDR2 FQNEAQ (reference sequence). The CDR3 has 12 residues. V was pared by 2 bases and J by 8 bases, with 9 bases between. The sequence was collected from a person aged 18-60 years who received the Ad26.COV2.S COVID-19 vaccine or a placebo. Sequencing used peripheral blood, obtained in a trial of Ad26.COV2.S vaccine versus placebo. V usage is TRBV7-9 and J usage is TRBJ1-2; perhaps TRBD1 as D (5 bases). The CDR3 spells CASSLRGEGYTF. CDR3 bases: TGTGCCAGCAGCTTAAGGGGTGAAGGCTACACCTTC.